This T cell receptor beta chain appears in the sequencing data of a study of CD8+CD57+ T cells in acquired aplastic anemia. Overall study findings and caveats: The number of CD8+ CDR3 sequences shared by patients and controls was twenty-nine.

This clonotype was seen a few times. Its antigen is as yet unknown. The germline V gene encodes CDR1 DFQATT and CDR2 SNEGSKA (reference sequence). Between the trimmed V and J ends, which lost 1 base and 1 base, there was a span of 20 bases. This CDR3 comprises 18 residues. Sequencing was done on patients that had shown CD8+CD57+ cell expansion by flow cytometry. Patients were untreated when blood was sampled. Researchers used genomic DNA as the template to profile TCR beta VDJ and CDR3. TCRdb processed the reads anew with MiXCR; each CDR3 protein has one entry. The data show hundreds of thousands of distinct CDR3 sequences, with approximately 32% seen just once and roughly 0.89% held by the top ten.

Sequenced sample: sorted CD4+, CD8+, or CD8+CD57+ T cells (not recorded which) from PBMCs. This receptor was obtained from a human donor with aplastic anemia. The V and J genes are TRBV20-1 and TRBJ1-5, with D tentatively TRBD1 (5 bases). CDR3 DNA: TGCAGTGCTAGAGGACGGGGGGGGAGGGTGTCCAGCAATCAGCCCCAGCATTTT. Its translation: CSARGRGGRVSSNQPQHF.